This T cell receptor beta chain originates from a study of OX40 agonist ivuxolimab in advanced cancers. Overall study results and limits: Low levels of normalized T-cell clonal expansion also appeared in some nonresponders.

TCRdb's table, derived via immunoSEQ multiplex PCR, lists solely in-frame clones and lacks some. The table lists roughly 80,000 clones, about 93% of them singletons. Looked up from germline, CDR1 is PRHDT and CDR2 is FYEKMQ (reference sequence). The CDR3 is 13 amino acids. Trimming removed 1 base from V and 13 bases from J, with 13 bases in between. Collection of blood occurred at baseline, at cycle 4 day 1, and at cycle 7 day 1. Of note for this clone: Its antigen is not known.

Sequencing was performed on CD4+ or CD8+ T cells sorted from blood, taken in a trial of the OX40 agonist ivuxolimab. The TCR originated in an adult with an advanced solid tumor such as melanoma, head and neck, liver or kidney cancer. The chain links TRBV13 to TRBJ1-4, with unresolved D. The CDR3 region is CASSLAARRGLFF. CDR3 coding DNA: TGTGCCAGCAGCTTAGCTGCCCGTCGTGGACTGTTTTTT.